This T cell receptor (beta chain) was recovered during a study of T cells in Graves' hyperthyroidism and ophthalmopathy. Concerning this clonotype: Its antigen is unidentified.

RNA transcripts were the template for amplifying TCR beta CDR3 regions. HTBI primers were the set used in a first-round RT-PCR of the TCR CDR3. TCRdb reanalysed the multiplex PCR reads using MiXCR and keeps one entry per CDR3 protein. The table lists roughly 580,000 distinct CDR3 sequences, just over 45% of them singletons. Trimming took off 6 bases at V and 3 bases at J, with 15 bases between the two ends. The CDR3 totals 15 residues. CDR1 is SNHLY, CDR2 FYNNEI, per germline. Study-level results: The model identified upcoming ophthalmopathy a median 6.5 months ahead of onset. In the analysis, a 13 V-J model separated ophthalmopathy from stable hyperthyroidism.

The study based diagnoses on clinical symptoms, serum thyroxine and TRAb, thyroid ultrasound and orbital computed tomography. This sequence joins TRBV2 and TRBJ1-5; D perhaps matches TRBD1 (6 bases). The material sequenced was peripheral blood or thyroid tissue (not recorded which). This TCR derives from a woman aged 18-29 years with Graves' hyperthyroidism. The CDR3 sequence: CASRGLTGVNQPQHF. The DNA for the CDR3 is TGTGCCAGCAGGGGCTTGACAGGAGTCAATCAGCCCCAGCATTTT.